This T cell receptor (beta chain) was captured by sequencing in a study of T cell responses to AZD1222 COVID-19 vaccine. Study findings and constraints: Unmutated variant regions reportedly attract nearly half of all spike-specific TCRs.

The CDR3 loop spans 12 amino acids. CDR1 is MNHEY and CDR2 is SMNVEV in the germline V gene (reference sequence). Trimming removed 2 bases at V and 6 bases at J, with 7 bases between. For this clone: Its matching antigen is unknown.

Some clones are missing from TCRdb's copy, which holds only in-frame ones; the method was immunoSEQ multiplex PCR. The repertoire includes under 200,000 clones, over 85% of them detected once, and about 3.9% sits in the top ten. This TCR came from an adult in good health. V and J are TRBV27 and TRBJ1-1; D may be TRBD1 (6 bases). The material sequenced was peripheral blood, taken on day 0 of AZD1222 vaccination. DNA for the CDR3: TGTGCCAGCAGTTTAGCAGGGGCTGAAGCTTTCTTT. This sequence encodes CASSLAGAEAFF.